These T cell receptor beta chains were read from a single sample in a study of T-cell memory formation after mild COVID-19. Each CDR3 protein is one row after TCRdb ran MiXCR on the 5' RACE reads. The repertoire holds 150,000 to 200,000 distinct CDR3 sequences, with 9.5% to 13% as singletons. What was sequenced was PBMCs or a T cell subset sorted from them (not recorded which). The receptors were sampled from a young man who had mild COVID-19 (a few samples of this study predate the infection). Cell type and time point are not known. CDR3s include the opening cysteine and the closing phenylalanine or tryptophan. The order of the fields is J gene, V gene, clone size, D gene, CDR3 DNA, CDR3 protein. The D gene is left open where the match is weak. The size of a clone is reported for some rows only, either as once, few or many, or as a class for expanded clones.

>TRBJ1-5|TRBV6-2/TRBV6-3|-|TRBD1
TGTGCCAGCCACCGGGACAGGGTGAGTCAGCCCCAGCATTTT
CASHRDRVSQPQHF
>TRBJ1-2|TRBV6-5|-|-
TGTGCCAGCAGGACAGTCCCTAACTATGGCTACACCTTC
CASRTVPNYGYTF
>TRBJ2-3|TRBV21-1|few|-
TGTGCCAGCCCCCGGGACCTTCGGGATACGCAGTATTTT
CASPRDLRDTQYF
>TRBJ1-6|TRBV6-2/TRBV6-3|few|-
TGTGCCAGCAGTCCATACGAGGCCAATTCACCCCTCCACTTT
CASSPYEANSPLHF
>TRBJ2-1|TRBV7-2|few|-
TGTGCCAGCAGCCCCTGGGGGCAGGGTCCCTCCAATGAGCAGTTCTTC
CASSPWGQGPSNEQFF
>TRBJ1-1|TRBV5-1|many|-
TGCGCCAGCTCAGGACGGGCAGTGAACACTGAAGCTTTCTTT
CASSGRAVNTEAFF
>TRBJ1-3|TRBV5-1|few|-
TGCGCCAGCAGCTTGGAGGGCGACGGAAACACCATATATTTT
CASSLEGDGNTIYF
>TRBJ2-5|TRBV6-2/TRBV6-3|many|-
TGTGCCAGCTCTCCCGGTGAAGAGACCCAGTACTTC
CASSPGEETQYF
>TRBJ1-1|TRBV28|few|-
TGTGCCAGCAGTTTCCCCGGGGGGCTCAACACTGAAGCTTTCTTT
CASSFPGGLNTEAFF
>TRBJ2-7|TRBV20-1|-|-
TGCAGTGCTAGGGCAATTTACGAGCAGTACTTC
CSARAIYEQYF
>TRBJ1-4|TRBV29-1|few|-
TGCAGCGTTCATTTTGCAACTAATGAAAAACTGTTTTTT
CSVHFATNEKLFF
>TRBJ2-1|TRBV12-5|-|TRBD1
TGTGCTAGTGTTCCTGCCGGGACAGGGATCGATGAGCAGTTCTTC
CASVPAGTGIDEQFF
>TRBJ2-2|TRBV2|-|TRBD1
TGTGCCATCACGGACAGGGCTCCCGGGGAGCTGTTTTTT
CAITDRAPGELFF
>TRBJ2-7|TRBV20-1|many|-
TGCAGTGGGTTGCCCGGACAGCACTACGAGCAGTACTTC
CSGLPGQHYEQYF
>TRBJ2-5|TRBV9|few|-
TGTGCCAGCAGCGTAGGTATATCGGAACAAGAGACCCAGTACTTC
CASSVGISEQETQYF
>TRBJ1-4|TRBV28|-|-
TGTGCCAGCAGCCTCTTAGTGGGGACTAATGAAAAACTGTTTTTT
CASSLLVGTNEKLFF
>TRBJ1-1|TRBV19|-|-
TGTGCCAGTAGTATCGGCATTAACCGGGGAACTGAAGCTTTCTTT
CASSIGINRGTEAFF
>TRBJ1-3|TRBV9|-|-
TGTGCCAGCAGCATCTCAACAGGGAAAGACGGAAACACCACATATTTT
CASSISTGKDGNTTYF
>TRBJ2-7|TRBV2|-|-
TGTGCCAGCAGTAAAGAAGGAGGGAAATCCTACGAGCAGTACTTC
CASSKEGGKSYEQYF
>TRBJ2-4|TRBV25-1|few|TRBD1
TGTGCCAGCAAGGACAGGGTGGACGACTTC
CASKDRVDDF
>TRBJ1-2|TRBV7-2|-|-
TGTGCCAGCAGCTCGAGGAGGGATGGCTACACCTTC
CASSSRRDGYTF
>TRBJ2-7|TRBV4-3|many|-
TGCGCCAGCAGCCAAGAAGGGGTTGGTAACTACGAGCAGTACTTC
CASSQEGVGNYEQYF
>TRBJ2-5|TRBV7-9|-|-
TGTGCCACCGCCCCAGAGCGTTATCAAGAGACCCAGTACTTC
CATAPERYQETQYF
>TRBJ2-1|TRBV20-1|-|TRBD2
TGCAGTGCGGAACGGGGAGGGGTCCACAATGAGCAGTTCTTC
CSAERGGVHNEQFF
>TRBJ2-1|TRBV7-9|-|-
TGTGCCAGCAGCACTCGGACGGAGAAGCAGTTCTTC
CASSTRTEKQFF
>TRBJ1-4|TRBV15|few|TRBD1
TGTGCCACCAGCAGAGGGGACAGGGATGAAAAACTGTTTTTT
CATSRGDRDEKLFF
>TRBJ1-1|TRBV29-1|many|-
TGCAGCGTCCAAAAGACAGTCCCGAACACTGAAGCTTTCTTT
CSVQKTVPNTEAFF
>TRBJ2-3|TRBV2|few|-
TGTGCCAGCAGTGAAGTTGGAGGGGATACGCAGTATTTT
CASSEVGGDTQYF
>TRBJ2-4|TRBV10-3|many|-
TGTGCCATCAGTGATGGGGCCAGCGGGAACATTCAGTACTTC
CAISDGASGNIQYF
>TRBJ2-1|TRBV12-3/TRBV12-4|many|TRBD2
TGTGCCAGCAGTTCCAGCGGGGGCTTCAAGGGTGAGCAGTTCTTC
CASSSSGGFKGEQFF
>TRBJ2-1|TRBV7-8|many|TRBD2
TGTGCCAGCAGCCTCGGCGGGCCTGCAAGGGCTAGCGGATACAATGAGCAGTTCTTC
CASSLGGPARASGYNEQFF
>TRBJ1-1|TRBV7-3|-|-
TGTGCCAGCAGCTTGTCGGAGGGGATGAACACTGAAGCTTTCTTT
CASSLSEGMNTEAFF
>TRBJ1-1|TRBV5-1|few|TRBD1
TGCGCCACACGACCTTCGTCCGGGACAGGCAACACTGAAGCTTTCTTT
CATRPSSGTGNTEAFF
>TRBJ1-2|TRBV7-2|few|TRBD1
TGTGCCAGCAGCCCTACGGACAGGAACTATGGCTACACCTTC
CASSPTDRNYGYTF
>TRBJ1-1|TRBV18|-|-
TGTGCCAGCTCACCACTCGGCTACCCTGAAGCTTTCTTT
CASSPLGYPEAFF
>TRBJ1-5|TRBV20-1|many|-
TGCAGTGCTCAAGACAGGTCACATCAGCCCCAGCATTTT
CSAQDRSHQPQHF
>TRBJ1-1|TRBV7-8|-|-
TGTGCCAGCAGCTTAGGGTGGGGGGGCACTGAAGCTTTCTTT
CASSLGWGGTEAFF
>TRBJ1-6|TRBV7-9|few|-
TGTGCCAGCAGCTTCAGTACAGAGTATTCACCCCTCCACTTT
CASSFSTEYSPLHF
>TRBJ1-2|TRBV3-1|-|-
TGTGCCAGCAGCCTCCGCCCCGCAGGGGTAAGTGGTGGCTACACCTTC
CASSLRPAGVSGGYTF
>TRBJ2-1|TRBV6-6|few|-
TGTGCCAGCAGGGGGGGCCGGGATGAGCAGTTCTTC
CASRGGRDEQFF
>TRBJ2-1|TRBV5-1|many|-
TGCGCCAGCAGCTTGGATGGGACTTCCATCAATGAGCAGTTCTTC
CASSLDGTSINEQFF
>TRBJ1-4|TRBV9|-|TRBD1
TGTGCCAGCAGCGCCGCAGGGGGCCTTAATGAAAAACTGTTTTTT
CASSAAGGLNEKLFF
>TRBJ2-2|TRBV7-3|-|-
TGTGCCAGCAGCTTAAGCAGGGATCACACCGGGGAGCTGTTTTTT
CASSLSRDHTGELFF
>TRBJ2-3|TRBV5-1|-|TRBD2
TGCGCCAGCAGCCCTAGCGGGGGGGCCGGCACAGATACGCAGTATTTT
CASSPSGGAGTDTQYF
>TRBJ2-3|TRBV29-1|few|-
TGCACCCTTGCCCAGTGGAGCACAGATACGCAGTATTTT
CTLAQWSTDTQYF
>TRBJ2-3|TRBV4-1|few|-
TGCGCCAGCAGCCAAGGACTCGGCAGGTCGTCCACAGATACGCAGTATTTT
CASSQGLGRSSTDTQYF
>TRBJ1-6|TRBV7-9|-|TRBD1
TGTGCCAGCAGCTCGCGGGACAGGAGGGTTTCACCCCTCCACTTT
CASSSRDRRVSPLHF
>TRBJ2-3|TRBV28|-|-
TGTGCCAGCAGACGGACATCCCTGGATACGCAGTATTTT
CASRRTSLDTQYF
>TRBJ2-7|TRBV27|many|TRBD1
TGTGCCAGCAGTTTCCAACAGGGGGACGAGCAGTACTTC
CASSFQQGDEQYF
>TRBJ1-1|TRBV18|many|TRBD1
TGTGCCAGCTCCCCGACAGGGGGGAACACTGAAGCTTTCTTT
CASSPTGGNTEAFF
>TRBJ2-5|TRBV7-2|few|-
TGTGCCAGCAGCTTAGCGTTAGCGATGGAGACCCAGTACTTC
CASSLALAMETQYF
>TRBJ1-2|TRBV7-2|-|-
TGTGCCAGCAGGACCAATATCTATGGCTACACCTTC
CASRTNIYGYTF
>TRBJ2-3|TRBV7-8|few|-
TGTGCCAGCAGCGTTAGGGCCCTAGGAGATACGCAGTATTTT
CASSVRALGDTQYF
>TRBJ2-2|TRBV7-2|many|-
TGTGCCAGCAGCCAAGCGGCGAACACCGGGGAGCTGTTTTTT
CASSQAANTGELFF